This entry lists 22 T cell receptor beta chains sequenced from one sample in a study of graft-versus-host responses after intestinal transplantation. Repertoires were generated with immunoSEQ multiplex PCR, while TCRdb's copy carries only in-frame clones and drops some. The table shows roughly 99,000 clones, with about nine tenths occurring only once. These receptors' targets are unknown. Specimen: unstimulated CD8+ T cells sorted from spleen or lymph node cells, collected before transplant. The receptors come from a human donor who was the organ donor for an intestinal transplant.

The V gene is TRBV5-1, the J gene TRBJ2-3, with 8 bases identical to TRBD2. Germline loops: CDR1 SGHRS, CDR2 YFSETQ. This CDR3 is built from 16 residues. The ends lost 4 bases at V and 0 bases at J; junction bases unmatched: 7. CDR3 nucleotides: TGCGCCAGCAGCAGTCCGGGGGGGCCTAGCACAGATACGCAGTATTTT. Protein: CASSSPGGPSTDTQYF.

The chain is built from TRBV6-1 and TRBJ1-3; no reliable D call. The CDR3 has 17 residues. Trimming took 1 base from V and 0 from J, leaving 13 bases between them. CDR1 MNHNS and CDR2 SASEGT come from the germline V gene. CDR3 loop: CASSEGLEVFSGNTIYF. DNA for the CDR3: TGTGCCAGCAGTGAAGGGTTAGAAGTATTCTCTGGAAACACCATATATTTT.

This clone was seen just once. This rearrangement joins TRBV4-1 to TRBJ1-1; D call uncertain. V shed 0 bases and J shed 3 bases, with 14 bases lying between them. Germline V gene sequence: CDR1 MGHRA, CDR2 YSYEKL. This CDR3 contains 16 residues. This chain's CDR3 is CASSQDRSFGYTEAFF. The CDR3 bases are TGCGCCAGCAGCCAAGATCGTAGTTTCGGGTACACTGAAGCTTTCTTT.

In its sample, this clone was seen a few times. V and J are TRBV28 and TRBJ1-1; a possible D gene is TRBD1 (6 bases). Germline V gives CDR1 MDHEN, CDR2 SYDVKM. The CDR3 consists of 12 residues. V was pared by 6 bases and J by 2 bases, with 7 bases between. CDR3 nucleotides: TGTGCCAGCAGACAGGGAAACACTGAAGCTTTCTTT. Its translation: CASRQGNTEAFF.

This clone occurred a few times. The chain couples TRBV30 to TRBJ2-6; D might be TRBD1 (6 bases). The CDR3 loop spans 14 amino acids. The V gene's germline CDR1 is GTSNPN and CDR2 SVGIG (reference sequence). V lost 5 bases and J lost 2, with 10 bases in between. CDR3 amino acids: CAWFPGAGANVLTF. The CDR3 DNA reads TGTGCCTGGTTCCCAGGGGCTGGGGCCAACGTCCTGACTTTC.

This chain joins TRBV30 and TRBJ2-3, with 9 bases aligning to TRBD1. V shed 2 bases, J shed 4 bases, and the junction held 10 bases outside the gene matches. The CDR3 consists of 16 residues. The V gene's germline CDR1 is GTSNPN and CDR2 SVGIG (reference sequence). CDR3 sequence: CAWSSRDRVLADTQYF. DNA of the CDR3: TGTGCCTGGAGTTCCCGGGACAGGGTGTTAGCAGATACGCAGTATTTT.

This clone was counted a single time. This chain links TRBV11-3 with TRBJ2-7; D is possibly TRBD2 (7 bases). V lost 6 bases and J 2 bases, leaving 11 bases between the germline ends. The CDR3 spans 13 residues. The germline V gene has CDR1 SGHNT and CDR2 YENEEA. This chain's CDR3 is CASSGGAPYEQYF. CDR3 coding DNA: TGTGCCAGCAGTGGGGGGGCCCCCTACGAGCAGTACTTC. Variable domain in full (rest from reference TRBV11-3 and TRBJ2-7): EAGVVQSPRYKIIEKKQPVAFWCNPISGHNTLYWYLQNLGQGPELLIRYENEEAVDDSQLPKDRFSAERLKGVDSTLKIQPAELGDSAVYLCASSGGAPYEQYFGPGTRLTVT.

This chain connects TRBV30 to TRBJ1-1; 10 positions agree with TRBD1. This CDR3 region has 14 residues. Germline V gene data show CDR1 as GTSNPN and CDR2 as SVGIG (reference sequence). The ends lost 5 bases at V and 4 bases at J; junction bases unmatched: 7. The CDR3 here is CAWDPTGGVTEAFF. The CDR3 DNA is TGTGCCTGGGACCCGACAGGGGGCGTCACTGAAGCTTTCTTT.

V and J are TRBV5-6 and TRBJ2-3; 8 bases align to TRBD2. The CDR3 spans 17 residues. The germline V gene encodes CDR1 SGHDT and CDR2 YYEEEE. J gave up 1 base and V 2 bases, and 9 bases lay outside the gene matches. The CDR3: CASSLRSGRGGTDTQYF. The DNA of the CDR3 is TGTGCCAGCAGCTTAAGAAGTGGGCGGGGGGGCACAGATACGCAGTATTTT.

This chain connects TRBV4-1 to TRBJ2-7, with 7 bases fitting TRBD2. Germline CDR1 and CDR2: MGHRA and YSYEKL. The CDR3 length is 15 residues. V gave up 0 bases and J gave up 3 bases; unmatched junction bases: 5. The DNA for the CDR3 is TGCGCCAGCAGCCAAGATACAGCGGGAATCTACGAGCAGTACTTC. This sequence encodes CASSQDTAGIYEQYF.

The chain joins TRBV28 to TRBJ2-7, with 11 bases lining up with TRBD1. The CDR3 length is 16 residues. Trimming removed 5 bases from V and 3 bases from J; junction bases left unmatched: 9. The germline CDR1 and CDR2 sequences are MDHEN and SYDVKM. In nucleotides, the CDR3 is TGTGCCAGCAGTCCCGGGACAGGGGGAATCGACTACGAGCAGTACTTC. Protein product: CASSPGTGGIDYEQYF. The variable domain in full, with the rest retrieved from reference TRBV28 and TRBJ2-7, is DVKVTQSSRYLVKRTGEKVFLECVQDMDHENMFWYRQDPGLGLRLIYFSYDVKMKEKGDIPEGYSVSREKKERFSLILESASTNQTSMYLCASSPGTGGIDYEQYFGPGTRLTVT.

The chain recombines TRBV19 with TRBJ2-1, with 11 bases that match TRBD2. V trimming: 3 bases; J trimming: 9 bases; junction bases outside the gene matches: 4. The CDR3 spans 14 residues. CDR1 LNHDA and CDR2 SQIVND come from the germline V gene (reference sequence). DNA for the CDR3: TGTGCCAGTAGTATCGCTAGCGGGAGGCTTGAGCAGTTCTTC. As protein: CASSIASGRLEQFF.

This chain joins TRBV28 and TRBJ2-7; 7 nucleotides align to TRBD1. CDR3 length equals 16 residues. Unmatched junction bases numbered 19, after V lost 6 bases and J lost 8 bases. Germline V CDR1 and CDR2: MDHEN, SYDVKM. DNA for the CDR3: TGTGCCAGCAGCTCAGTCAACCGGGACAGAAATACTCAGCAGTACTTC. It specifies CASSSVNRDRNTQQYF.

The CDR3 nucleotides read TGCAGCGTTGCTTTTTGGGGGGGGGATAATGAGCAGTTCTTC. Its protein product is CSVAFWGGDNEQFF. The chain couples TRBV29-1 to TRBJ2-1; 7 nucleotides match TRBD2. This CDR3 comprises 14 residues. V trimming: 4 bases; J trimming: 7 bases; junction bases outside the gene matches: 10. CDR1 and CDR2 from the germline V gene are SQVTM and ANQGSEA.

The chain employs TRBV7-2 and TRBJ1-3, with TRBD1 matching over 7 bases. Germline CDR1 SGHTA, CDR2 FQGNSA. V lost 1 base to trimming and J lost 1 base; unmatched junction nucleotides: 7. This CDR3 spans 17 amino acids. The CDR3 DNA reads TGTGCCAGCAGCTTAGGGACAGGTTATCCATCTGGAAACACCATATATTTT. Translation: CASSLGTGYPSGNTIYF. Full variable domain (outside the CDR3, taken from reference TRBV7-2 and TRBJ1-3): GAGVSQSPSNKVTEKGKDVELRCDPISGHTALYWYRQSLGQGLEFLIYFQGNSAPDKSGLPSDRFSAERTGGSVSTLTIQRTQQEDSAVYLCASSLGTGYPSGNTIYFGEGSWLTVV.

The chain links TRBV28 to TRBJ2-5, with no clear D. The J call may be faulty, since TRBJ2-7 better matches the DNA end. This CDR3 has 12 amino acids. Germline-derived CDR1 and CDR2 are MDHEN and SYDVKM. The CDR3 nucleotides read TGTGCCAGCTCGAGAAATGCCTACGAGCAGTACTTC. Translation: CASSRNAYEQYF.

The J gene is TRBJ1-6, the V gene TRBV12-5; 8 nucleotides line up with TRBD1. This CDR3 contains 15 residues. Germline loops: CDR1 LGHNT, CDR2 FRNRAP. Losses at the gene ends were 11 bases for V and 5 bases for J; bases not matched to a gene: 11. CDR3 DNA: TGTGCTGCTGCAGGGGGCCCATATAATAATTCACCCCTCCACTTT. This sequence encodes CAAAGGPYNNSPLHF.

This clone was observed a single time. The chain employs TRBV30 and TRBJ2-3; tentatively, D is TRBD2 (6 bases). Germline CDR1 reads GTSNPN; CDR2 reads SVGIG (reference sequence). The CDR3 runs 13 residues. V shed 4 bases and J shed 0 bases, with 8 bases lying between them. In nucleotides, the CDR3 is TGTGCCTGGACCGCGGGGAGCACAGATACGCAGTATTTT. This sequence encodes CAWTAGSTDTQYF.

CDR3 sequence (DNA): TGCGCCAGCAGCCAAGGTATAGGGGACACTGAAGCTTTCTTT. It encodes CASSQGIGDTEAFF. The rearrangement uses TRBV4-1 and TRBJ1-1; a possible D gene is TRBD1 (5 bases). V gave up 1 base and J gave up 3 bases, with 9 bases separating them. CDR1 MGHRA and CDR2 YSYEKL come from the germline V gene. The CDR3 contains 14 residues.

The chain couples TRBV6-6 to TRBJ1-2; the D gene is possibly TRBD1 (5 bases). Germline V gene sequence: CDR1 MNHNY, CDR2 SVGAGI (reference sequence). The CDR3 spans 16 residues. The V and J ends lost 2 bases and 0 bases respectively, with 13 bases between them. CDR3 nucleotide sequence: TGTGCCAGCAGTTACCCGGTGCAGGGATCTAACTATGGCTACACCTTC. This translates into CASSYPVQGSNYGYTF.

This sequence joins TRBV27 and TRBJ1-1; the match to TRBD1 covers 9 bases. The CDR3 length is 16 residues. CDR1 and CDR2 (germline): MNHEY, SMNVEV (reference sequence). Trimming removed 4 bases from V and 1 base from J; junction bases left unmatched: 7. In DNA form, the CDR3 reads TGTGCCAGCAGTTATGGACAGGGGTCTTGGAACACTGAAGCTTTCTTT. Its protein is CASSYGQGSWNTEAFF.

This clone was observed once. V and J are TRBV27 and TRBJ1-5; D is possibly TRBD1 (6 bases). The CDR3 is 12 amino acids. Germline assignment: CDR1 MNHEY and CDR2 SMNVEV (reference sequence). The V end was cut by 7 bases, the J end by 7 bases, with 11 bases between. This CDR3 reads CASNSQGQPQHF. CDR3 coding DNA: TGTGCCAGCAACTCACAGGGCCAGCCCCAGCATTTT.